The clone carrying this TCR beta chain was observed a handful of times. The data were taken from a study of blood T cells in healthy people across ages. V lost 4 bases and J lost 3, with 12 bases in between. Germline V gives CDR1 MGHDK, CDR2 SYGVNS. This CDR3 is 14 amino acids long. Combining a sample-barcoded 5' primer with a J-beta primer mix, a second PCR ran for 7 to 11 cycles. MiXCR, applied by TCRdb to the 5' RACE reads, yields one record per CDR3 protein. This table has approximately 780,000 distinct CDR3 sequences, roughly 24% appearing once. The sample was also linked to a second study, of T cells of mothers and their children. That work adds: It was through the M1S primer of the second PCR that sample barcodes and 2-4 random nucleotides were added. Thymic selection molds TCR recombination output in much the same way for related pairs as for unrelated pairs. Slightly higher, non-significant overlap characterized related mother-child pairs relative to unrelated pairs.

The sample consisted of blood. The clonotype comes from a boy aged 5-17 years in good health. This chain links TRBV25-1 with TRBJ1-2, with D maybe TRBD1 (6 bases). CDR3 residues: CASSVGNRDYGYTF. The CDR3 nucleotides are TGTGCCAGCAGTGTGGGGAACAGGGACTATGGCTACACCTTC.